The present TCR beta chain was sequenced within a study of blood T cell repertoires in COVID-19. Turning to the study itself: PBMCs, B-cell-depleted T cells, or T cells provided the cDNA or gDNA that made up the material.

Seattle's enrolled individuals joined amid active infection and were then monitored longitudinally. In the original processing: Nucleated cell counts were estimated from reference gene primer amplification. The table came from immunoSEQ multiplex PCR; TCRdb's copy has only in-frame clones and leaves some out. V, J and clone size were drawn from that table, and D and trimming were deduced from the DNA. The repertoire holds almost 250,000 clones, with roughly 83% as singletons. This receptor was taken from an elderly woman with COVID-19, enrolled during active disease. Sequenced input: peripheral blood.

CDR3 in DNA: TGTGCCAGCAGCCCTGGGACAGGGGGCGGTTTCGGCTATGGCTACACCTTC. This encodes CASSPGTGGGFGYGYTF. This chain connects TRBV3-1 (or the pseudogene TRBV3-2) to TRBJ1-2; 12 nucleotides align to TRBD1. Per the germline V gene, CDR1 is LGHDT and CDR2 is YNNKEL (reference sequence). The V gene end was trimmed by 4 bases and the J gene end by 4 bases; junction bases not matched to a gene: 10. The CDR3 length is 17 residues.